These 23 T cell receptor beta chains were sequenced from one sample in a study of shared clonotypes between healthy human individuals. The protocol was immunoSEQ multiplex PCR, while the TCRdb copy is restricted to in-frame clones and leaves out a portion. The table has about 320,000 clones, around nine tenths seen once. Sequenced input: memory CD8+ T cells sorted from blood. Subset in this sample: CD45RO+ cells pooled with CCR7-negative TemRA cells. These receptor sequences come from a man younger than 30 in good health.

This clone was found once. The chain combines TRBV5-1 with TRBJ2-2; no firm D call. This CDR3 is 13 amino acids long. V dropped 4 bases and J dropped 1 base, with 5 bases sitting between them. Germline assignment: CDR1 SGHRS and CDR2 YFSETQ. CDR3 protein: CASSPENTGELFF. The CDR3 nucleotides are TGCGCCAGCAGCCCGGAGAACACCGGGGAGCTGTTTTTT.

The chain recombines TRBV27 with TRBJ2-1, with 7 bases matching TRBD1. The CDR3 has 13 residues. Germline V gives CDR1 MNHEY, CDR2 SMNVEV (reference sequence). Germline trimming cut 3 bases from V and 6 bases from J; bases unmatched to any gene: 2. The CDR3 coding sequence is TGTGCCAGCAGTTTTGACAGGGCCAATGAGCAGTTCTTC. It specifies CASSFDRANEQFF.

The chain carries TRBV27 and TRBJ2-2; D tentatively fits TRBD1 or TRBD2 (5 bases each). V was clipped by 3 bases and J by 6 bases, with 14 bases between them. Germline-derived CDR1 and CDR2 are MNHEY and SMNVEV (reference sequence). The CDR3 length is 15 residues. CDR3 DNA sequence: TGTGCCAGCAGTTTCGGGGCAGGGCCCGCCGGGGAGCTGTTTTTT. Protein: CASSFGAGPAGELFF.

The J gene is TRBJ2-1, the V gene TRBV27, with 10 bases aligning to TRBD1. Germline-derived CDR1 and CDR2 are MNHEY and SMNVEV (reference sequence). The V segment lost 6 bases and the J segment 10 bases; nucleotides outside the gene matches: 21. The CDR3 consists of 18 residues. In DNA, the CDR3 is TGTGCCAGCAGCTACCGACAGGGGGCGCGCCGGCGGCAATTAGAGCAGTTCTTC. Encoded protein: CASSYRQGARRRQLEQFF.

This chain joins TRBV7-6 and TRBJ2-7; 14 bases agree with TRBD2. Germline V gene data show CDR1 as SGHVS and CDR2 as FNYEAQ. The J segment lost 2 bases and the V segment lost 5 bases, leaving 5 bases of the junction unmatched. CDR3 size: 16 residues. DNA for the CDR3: TGTGCCAGCAGCCACAGACTAGCGGGAGGGCCCTACGAGCAGTACTTC. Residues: CASSHRLAGGPYEQYF.

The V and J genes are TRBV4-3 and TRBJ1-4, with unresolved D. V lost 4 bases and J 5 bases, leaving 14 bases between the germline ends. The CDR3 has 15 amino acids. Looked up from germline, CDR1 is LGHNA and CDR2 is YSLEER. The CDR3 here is CASSPSQAINEKLFF. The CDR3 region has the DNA TGCGCCAGCAGCCCAAGCCAGGCGATAAATGAAAAACTGTTTTTT.

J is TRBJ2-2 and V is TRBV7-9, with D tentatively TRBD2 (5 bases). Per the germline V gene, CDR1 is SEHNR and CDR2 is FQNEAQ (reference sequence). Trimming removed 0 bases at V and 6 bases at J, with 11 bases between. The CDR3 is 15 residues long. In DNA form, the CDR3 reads TGTGCCAGCAGCTTAGCCCACGAGGGTTCCGGGGAGCTGTTTTTT. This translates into CASSLAHEGSGELFF.

The chain's CDR3 is CASSPRDRGRESEKLFF. In DNA, the CDR3 is TGCGCCAGCAGCCCCCGGGACAGGGGGCGTGAGAGTGAAAAACTGTTTTTT. V and J are TRBV4-1 and TRBJ1-4; 12 positions match TRBD1. V shed 4 bases and J 7 bases; nucleotides not matched to a gene: 10. Germline CDR1 and CDR2: MGHRA and YSYEKL. The CDR3 sequence is 17 residues long.

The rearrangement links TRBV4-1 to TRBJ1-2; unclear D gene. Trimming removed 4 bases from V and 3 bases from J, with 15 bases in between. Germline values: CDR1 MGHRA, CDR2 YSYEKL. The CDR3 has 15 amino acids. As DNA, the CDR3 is TGCGCCAGCAGCCCCGGGGAGGAGTGGTACTATGGCTACACCTTC. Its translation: CASSPGEEWYYGYTF.

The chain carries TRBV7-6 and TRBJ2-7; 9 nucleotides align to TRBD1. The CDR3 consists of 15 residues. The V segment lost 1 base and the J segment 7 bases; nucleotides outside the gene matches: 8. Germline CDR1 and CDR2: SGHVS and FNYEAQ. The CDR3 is CASSLVPGQGREQYF. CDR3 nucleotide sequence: TGTGCCAGCAGCTTAGTACCGGGACAGGGAAGAGAGCAGTACTTC.

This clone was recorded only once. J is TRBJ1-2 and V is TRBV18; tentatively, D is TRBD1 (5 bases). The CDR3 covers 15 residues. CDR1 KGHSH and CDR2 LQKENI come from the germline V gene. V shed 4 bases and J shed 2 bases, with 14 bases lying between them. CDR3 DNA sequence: TGTGCCAGCTCACGACCGGGGGACCCAAACTATGGCTACACCTTC. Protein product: CASSRPGDPNYGYTF.

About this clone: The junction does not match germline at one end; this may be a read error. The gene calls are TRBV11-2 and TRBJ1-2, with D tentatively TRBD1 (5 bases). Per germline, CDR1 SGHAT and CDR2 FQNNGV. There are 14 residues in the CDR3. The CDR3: CASSLVLLTDGYTF. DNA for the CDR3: TGTGCCAGCAGCTTAGTATTGTTGACAGATGGATACACCTTC.

The CDR3 here is CASSEQNSYEQYF. The DNA of the CDR3 is TGCGCCAGCAGTGAACAGAACTCCTACGAGCAGTACTTC. The chain links TRBV10-1 to TRBJ2-7; D ambiguous. CDR3 length equals 13 residues. CDR1 is WNHNN, CDR2 SYGVQD, per germline (reference sequence). V was trimmed by 3 bases and J by 0 bases, leaving 6 bases between them.

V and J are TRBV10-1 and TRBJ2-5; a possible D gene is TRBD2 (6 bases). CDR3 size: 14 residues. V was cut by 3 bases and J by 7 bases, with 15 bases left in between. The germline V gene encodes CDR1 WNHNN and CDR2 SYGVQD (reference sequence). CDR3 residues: CASSEYLGEATQYF. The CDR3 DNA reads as TGCGCCAGCAGTGAATATCTGGGGGAGGCGACCCAGTACTTC.

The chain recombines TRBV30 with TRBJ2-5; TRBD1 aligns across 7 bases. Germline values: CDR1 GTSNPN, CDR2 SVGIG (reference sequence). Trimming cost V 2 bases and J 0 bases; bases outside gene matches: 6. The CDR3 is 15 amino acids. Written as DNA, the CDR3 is TGTGCCTGGAGTCCAAGGGGGCCTTACCAAGAGACCCAGTACTTC. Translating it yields CAWSPRGPYQETQYF.

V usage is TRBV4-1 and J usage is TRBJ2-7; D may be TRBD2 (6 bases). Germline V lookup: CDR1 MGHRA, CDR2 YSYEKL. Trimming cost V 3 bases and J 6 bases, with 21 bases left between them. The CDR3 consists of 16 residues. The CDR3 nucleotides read TGCGCCAGCAGCCATGCCCCGGGACTCCTAGTCCGCGAGCAGTACTTC. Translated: CASSHAPGLLVREQYF.

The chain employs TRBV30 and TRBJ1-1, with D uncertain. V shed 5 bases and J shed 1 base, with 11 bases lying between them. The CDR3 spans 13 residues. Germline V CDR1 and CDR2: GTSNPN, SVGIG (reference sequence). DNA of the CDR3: TGTGCCTGGGGCCCTTCAGCGAACACTGAAGCTTTCTTT. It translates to CAWGPSANTEAFF.

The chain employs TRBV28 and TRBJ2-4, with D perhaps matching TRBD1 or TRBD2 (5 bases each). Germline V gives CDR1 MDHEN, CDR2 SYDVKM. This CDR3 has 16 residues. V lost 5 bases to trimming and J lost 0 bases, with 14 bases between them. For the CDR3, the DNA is TGTGCCAGCAGTAGCCGGGACGAATTAGCCAAAAACATTCAGTACTTC. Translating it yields CASSSRDELAKNIQYF.

For the CDR3, the DNA is TGTGCCAGCAGTTTACTCCACCCTTCTGGGACCTACGAGCAGTACTTC. It codes for CASSLLHPSGTYEQYF. V usage is TRBV27 and J usage is TRBJ2-7, with unresolved D. The germline V gene encodes CDR1 MNHEY and CDR2 SMNVEV (reference sequence). The length of the CDR3 is 16 residues. V lost 2 bases, J lost 2 bases, and 16 bases lay in between.

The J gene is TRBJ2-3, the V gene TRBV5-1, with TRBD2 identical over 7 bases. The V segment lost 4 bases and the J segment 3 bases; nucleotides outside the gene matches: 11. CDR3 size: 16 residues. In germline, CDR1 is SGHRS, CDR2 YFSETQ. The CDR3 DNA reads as TGCGCCAGCAGCCCCCTGATGGGGGAGGGTACAGATACGCAGTATTTT. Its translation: CASSPLMGEGTDTQYF.

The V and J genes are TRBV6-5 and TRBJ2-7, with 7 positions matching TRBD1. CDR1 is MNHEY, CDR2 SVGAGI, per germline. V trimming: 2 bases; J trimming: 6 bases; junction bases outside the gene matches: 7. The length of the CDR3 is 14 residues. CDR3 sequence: CASSYSHRGSEQYF. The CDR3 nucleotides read TGTGCCAGCAGTTACAGTCACAGGGGTAGCGAGCAGTACTTC.

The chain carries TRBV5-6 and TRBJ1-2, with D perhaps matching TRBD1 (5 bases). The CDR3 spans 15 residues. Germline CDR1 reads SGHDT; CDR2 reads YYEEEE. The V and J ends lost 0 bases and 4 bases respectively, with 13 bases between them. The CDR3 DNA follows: TGTGCCAGCAGCTTGGGACAGTTGAACGTCTATGGCTACACCTTC. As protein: CASSLGQLNVYGYTF.

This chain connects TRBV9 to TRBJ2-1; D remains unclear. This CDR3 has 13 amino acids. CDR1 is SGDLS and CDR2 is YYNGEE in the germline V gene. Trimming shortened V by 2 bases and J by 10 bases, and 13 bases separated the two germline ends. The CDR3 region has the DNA TGTGCCAGCAGCGTTACATCGACCGGGGAGCAGTTCTTC. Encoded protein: CASSVTSTGEQFF.